These T cell receptor beta chains were read from a single sample in a study of blood T cell repertoires in COVID-19. Sequencing used immunoSEQ multiplex PCR; TCRdb keeps in-frame clones, though not all of them. The data contain about 230,000 clones, under 90% of them singletons. Sequenced: peripheral blood. The origin of the receptors is a man aged 45-65 years with COVID-19, enrolled during active disease. Each CDR3 is given without its conserved first and last residue. Size is stated for part of the rows, as once, few or many counts, or as a class when the clone is expanded.

len	j_gene	v_gene	abundance	CDR3aa
14	TRBJ2-7	TRBV6-5	once	ASSYSTSGPSYEQY
13	TRBJ1-1	TRBV19	-	ASRGQGVKNTEAF
18	TRBJ2-2	TRBV6-2/TRBV6-3	-	ASSYSYPDRGFWNTGELF
13	TRBJ2-2	TRBV7-2	-	ASSQIQTNTGELF
11	TRBJ2-7	TRBV6-4	once	ASSDSTNRRLY
12	TRBJ2-1	TRBV2	-	ASTSDSSYNEQF
13	TRBJ2-7	TRBV5-4	-	ASSVPDRGKNEQY
14	TRBJ2-7	TRBV5-6	-	ASSSWTGESSYEQY
14	TRBJ2-2	TRBV27	few	ASSLSTTSWTGELF
13	TRBJ1-1	TRBV28	-	ASSIPTGGYTEAF
12	TRBJ1-5	TRBV28	-	ASSPDSSNQPQH
14	TRBJ2-4	TRBV2	-	ASSQGLAEGRNIQY
13	TRBJ2-1	TRBV19	-	ASSTTSGTYNEQF
10	TRBJ2-7	TRBV7-9	-	ASSQATYEQY
11	TRBJ1-2	TRBV5-4	-	ASSLVGGSGYT
11	TRBJ1-1	TRBV28	-	ASADGPGKGAF
11	TRBJ2-5	TRBV7-9	-	ASWDRGAETQY
9	TRBJ2-5	TRBV7-2	-	ASSLSETQY
10	TRBJ1-1	TRBV24-1	-	ATSDPSLLAF
13	TRBJ1-2	TRBV7-9	-	ASSFNPRSNYGYT
14	TRBJ2-1	TRBV29-1	-	SVGGRAGGTYNEQF
17	TRBJ2-1	TRBV5-5	-	ASSVPGTSGSWTYNEQF
14	TRBJ2-7	TRBV20-1	-	SASGPGRGSSYEQY
12	TRBJ1-3	TRBV18	-	ASSEQTTGNTIY
13	TRBJ2-1	TRBV7-9	-	ASSLGPGQYNEQF
14	TRBJ2-3	TRBV11-1	-	ASSELAGALTDTQY
10	TRBJ2-7	TRBV12-3/TRBV12-4	-	ASSAGEYEQY
17	TRBJ1-2	TRBV28	few	ASREVGLGQGPSWHGYT
15	TRBJ2-3	TRBV3-1/TRBV3-2	-	ASSQSLGLAGTDTQY
12	TRBJ2-7	TRBV9	-	ASSVQGAKDEQY
12	TRBJ1-6	TRBV6-6	-	ASSYSDSKFSLH
12	TRBJ2-3	TRBV27	-	ASSRGDSTDTQY
11	TRBJ2-7	TRBV12-3/TRBV12-4	-	ASSDRNSYEQY
11	TRBJ1-5	TRBV10-3	-	AIRRDRDQPQH
15	TRBJ1-5	TRBV19	few	ASNDGTGPYSNQPQH
12	TRBJ1-5	TRBV6-5	-	AAYPGYSNQPQH
9	TRBJ1-3	TRBV6-5	few	ASRLGNTIY
13	TRBJ1-5	TRBV5-8	once	ASSFRATGGQPQH
12	TRBJ2-7	TRBV11-2	once	ASSSGLVSYEQY
13	TRBJ2-1	TRBV27	-	ASSLSGTVYNEQF
13	TRBJ1-4	TRBV6-2/TRBV6-3	-	ASSLRGPTNEKLF
10	TRBJ2-5	TRBV2	-	ASSLLEETQY
12	TRBJ2-7	TRBV19	-	ASSLEGNSYEQY
12	TRBJ2-2	TRBV5-1	once	ASSLQGNTGELF
16	TRBJ2-6	TRBV6-1	-	ASSERPGTTSGANVLT
14	TRBJ1-1	TRBV24-1	-	ATSGLRQGGNTEAF
14	TRBJ1-1	TRBV4-2	-	ASSHDIRTGNTEAF
13	TRBJ1-4	TRBV28	-	ASSAEAAVNEKLF
16	TRBJ2-5	TRBV27	few	ASSLLPPVNSGGETQY
13	TRBJ2-7	TRBV5-1	-	ASSLVSGFAYEQY
12	TRBJ2-7	TRBV7-9	-	ASSLGTGAYEQY
11	TRBJ1-1	TRBV5-1	few	ASSLVTDTEAF
13	TRBJ1-3	TRBV5-5	few	ASRPTGARGNTIY
12	TRBJ2-3	TRBV12-5	-	ASDRPERTDTQY
13	TRBJ1-1	TRBV6-2/TRBV6-3	once	ASSYSGGGYTEAF
13	TRBJ2-7	TRBV7-3	-	ASSRLAGGLYEQY